This record concerns one TCR beta chain sequence. Its antigen is unidentified. It was with 60 Vbeta and 13 Jbeta primers that the PCR ran. Clones were sequenced by immunoSEQ multiplex PCR, and TCRdb holds only the in-frame ones, with some missing. The data contain some 130,000 clones, around 77% of them seen just once; the ten biggest clones take up approximately 2%. This record belongs to a study of cytomegalovirus exposure and HLA in healthy donors. Turning to the study itself: Of all 400 or so donors who were genotyped, roughly 81% belonged to the Caucasian-associated ancestry cluster. Findings of the study overall: In a later analysis, HLA-C alleles had the fewest associated TCRs, DRB1 alleles the most. Cytomegalovirus status, reportedly, was diagnosed with high specificity and sensitivity by the classifier.

The CDR3 extends over 13 amino acids. From germline, CDR1 is SGHTS and CDR2 YDEGEE. The V gene lost 0 bases and the J gene lost 7 bases, with 8 bases spanning the gap. The TCR comes from a man aged 30 to 45 in good health and CMV-seronegative. The chain has TRBV5-8 and TRBJ1-3; D unclear. The sequencing sample was made of PBMCs. This chain's CDR3 is CASSLGQTNTIYF. The CDR3 nucleotides read TGTGCCAGCAGCTTGGGACAAACCAACACCATATATTTT.